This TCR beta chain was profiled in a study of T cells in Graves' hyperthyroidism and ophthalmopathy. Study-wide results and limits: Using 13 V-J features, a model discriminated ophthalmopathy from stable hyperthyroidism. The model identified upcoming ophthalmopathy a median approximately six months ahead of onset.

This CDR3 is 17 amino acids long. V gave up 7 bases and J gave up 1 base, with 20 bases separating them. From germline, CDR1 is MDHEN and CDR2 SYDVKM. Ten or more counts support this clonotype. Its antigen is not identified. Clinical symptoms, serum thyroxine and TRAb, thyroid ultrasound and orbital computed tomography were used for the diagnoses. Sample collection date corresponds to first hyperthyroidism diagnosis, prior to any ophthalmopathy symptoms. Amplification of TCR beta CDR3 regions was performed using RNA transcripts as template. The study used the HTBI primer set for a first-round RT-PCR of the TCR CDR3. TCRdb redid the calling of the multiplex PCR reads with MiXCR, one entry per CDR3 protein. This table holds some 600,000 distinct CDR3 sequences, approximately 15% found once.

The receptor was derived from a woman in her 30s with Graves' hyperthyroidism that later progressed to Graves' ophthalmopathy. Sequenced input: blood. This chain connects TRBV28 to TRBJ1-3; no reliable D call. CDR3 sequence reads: CASIRSPGPRSGNTIYF. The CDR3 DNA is TGTGCCAGCATACGTTCCCCCGGGCCCCGATCTGGAAACACCATATATTTT.